This T cell receptor beta chain was identified in a study of PD-L1 blockade in urothelial cancer. Study details: Patients previously received 0 to 3 chemotherapy regimens. Blood samples had a median of approximately 140,000 T cells, just under 85,000 unique TCRs, and clonality roughly 0.088.

Assay: immunoSEQ multiplex PCR; the TCRdb copy retains only in-frame clones and omits some. This sample has approximately 88,000 clones; roughly 84% occur once, and the top ten carry approximately 2.1%. The sample's time point: pretreatment peripheral blood. This sample comprised PBMCs, obtained around atezolizumab (anti-PD-L1) treatment. The TCR was taken from a man aged 55 to 70 with urothelial cancer.

CDR3 sequence reads: CASSLGAAGELFF. DNA of the CDR3: TGTGCCAGCAGCTTAGGAGCTGCCGGGGAGCTGTTTTTT. The genes are TRBV11-3 and TRBJ2-2; no clear D. Trimming shortened V by 1 base and J by 6 bases, and 6 bases separated the two germline ends. CDR3 length equals 13 residues. The germline gives CDR1 SGHNT, CDR2 YENEEA. The whole variable domain, remainder taken from reference TRBV11-3 and TRBJ2-2, is EAGVVQSPRYKIIEKKQPVAFWCNPISGHNTLYWYLQNLGQGPELLIRYENEEAVDDSQLPKDRFSAERLKGVDSTLKIQPAELGDSAVYLCASSLGAAGELFFGEGSRLTVL.